The clone carrying this T cell receptor (beta chain) has at least ten counts. The sample originates from a study of metastatic and nonmetastatic thyroid tumors. About the research overall: Comparison of repertoires was carried out across blood and tumor or nodule tissue from malignant and benign thyroid patients.

CDR1 KGHSH and CDR2 LQKENI come from the germline V gene. The CDR3 runs to 14 residues. Trimming took off 0 bases at V and 5 bases at J, with 11 bases between the two ends. TCRdb reanalyzed the PCR reads with MiXCR. The repertoire includes 15,000 to 20,000 clones, 15% to 18% of them detected once, and 17% sits in the top ten. Until they underwent thyroid surgery, no patient had received any treatment. The V call is TRBV18, the J call TRBJ2-7; a weak D match, TRBD1 (6 bases). This TCR was recovered from a female donor with papillary thyroid cancer or a benign thyroid nodule (not recorded which). Some clones in this sample may be carry-over from other donors' samples. Material for sequencing was blood. This CDR3 reads CASSPPLRGNEQYF. CDR3 DNA: TGTGCCAGCTCACCACCGCTCAGGGGTAACGAGCAGTACTTC. Based on the CDR3 plus reference TRBV18 and TRBJ2-7, the full variable domain is NAGVMQNPRHLVRRRGQEARLRCSPMKGHSHVYWYRQLPEEGLKFMVYLQKENIIDESGMPKERFSAEFPKEGPSILRIQQVVRGDSAAYFCASSPPLRGNEQYFGPGTRLTVT.